These 32 T cell receptor beta chains originate from one sample sequenced in a study of shared clonotypes between healthy human individuals. Sequenced by immunoSEQ multiplex PCR; TCRdb stores in-frame clones only, minus some. Here the sample spans about 2,500,000 clones, around 94% being singletons. The sequencing input was naive CD4+ T cells sorted from blood. Stated subset: CD45RA+ positively selected. These receptors came from a man between 18 and 35 years old in good health.

This clone was counted once. This sequence joins TRBV7-8 and TRBJ2-6; D may be TRBD1 (6 bases). CDR3 length: 16 residues. The germline gives CDR1 SGHVS, CDR2 FQNEAQ. The V gene lost 3 bases and the J gene lost 4 bases, with 13 bases spanning the gap. CDR3 nucleotides: TGTGCCAGCAGCTTCTTCACAGGGTACGGGGCCAACGTCCTGACTTTC. It specifies CASSFFTGYGANVLTF.

The J gene is TRBJ2-7, the V gene TRBV2, with D perhaps matching TRBD2 (6 bases). There are 14 residues in the CDR3. Germline values: CDR1 SNHLY, CDR2 FYNNEI. V was pared by 9 bases and J by 6 bases, with 21 bases between. The CDR3 sequence: CASTEGILVGEQYF. The DNA of the CDR3 is TGTGCCAGTACGGAGGGTATCCTAGTGGGCGAGCAGTACTTC.

The chain joins TRBV6-5 to TRBJ2-7, with D unclear. This CDR3 is built from 12 residues. Germline values: CDR1 MNHEY, CDR2 SVGAGI. Trimming removed 5 bases at V and 6 bases at J, with 11 bases between. The CDR3 region has the DNA TGTGCCAGCAGTACCCCCTGGGGCGAGCAGTACTTC. Protein: CASSTPWGEQYF.

The chain has TRBV5-6 and TRBJ2-7; 9 nucleotides agree with TRBD2. The length of the CDR3 is 16 residues. The germline gives CDR1 SGHDT, CDR2 YYEEEE. With V trimmed by 4 bases and J by 3 bases, 11 bases remained unmatched. CDR3: CASSHSGLAGIYEQYF. The CDR3 DNA follows: TGTGCCAGCAGCCACTCGGGACTAGCCGGAATCTACGAGCAGTACTTC.

A remark on this clone: This specimen includes other DNA sequences encoding the same CDR3. The chain is built from TRBV10-3 and TRBJ2-7; D unresolved. V lost 2 bases and J lost 2, with 7 bases in between. This CDR3 is built from 13 residues. The germline V gene has CDR1 ENHRY and CDR2 SYGVKD. The CDR3 loop is CAISEGLTYEQYF. The CDR3 bases are TGTGCCATCAGTGAGGGGCTAACCTACGAGCAGTACTTC.

CDR3 sequence: CASSPTLETQYF. CDR3 coding DNA: TGTGCCAGCAGCCCAACCTTGGAGACCCAGTACTTC. The gene calls are TRBV14 and TRBJ2-5; no firm D call. The CDR3 is 12 amino acids. V lost 4 bases to trimming and J lost 5 bases, with 8 bases between them. Germline V lookup: CDR1 SGHDN, CDR2 FVKESK.

The chain employs TRBV30 and TRBJ1-1, with 8 bases fitting TRBD1. V shed 0 bases and J 4 bases; nucleotides not matched to a gene: 4. Germline V lookup: CDR1 GTSNPN, CDR2 SVGIG (reference sequence). The CDR3 has 14 residues. This CDR3 is CAWSVDRDGTEAFF. DNA for the CDR3: TGTGCCTGGAGTGTGGACAGGGACGGCACTGAAGCTTTCTTT.

This clone appeared once. The chain joins TRBV2 to TRBJ1-4, with D unresolved. V was cut by 4 bases and J by 7 bases, with 10 bases left in between. The CDR3 has 13 residues. Germline-derived CDR1 and CDR2 are SNHLY and FYNNEI. The CDR3 region is CASSGALAEKLFF. DNA for the CDR3: TGTGCCAGCAGTGGGGCCCTGGCTGAAAAACTGTTTTTT. Based on the CDR3 plus reference TRBV2 and TRBJ1-4, the full variable domain is EPEVTQTPSHQVTQMGQEVILRCVPISNHLYFYWYRQILGQKVEFLVSFYNNEISEKSEIFDDQFSVERPDGSNFTLKIRSTKLEDSAMYFCASSGALAEKLFFGSGTQLSVL.

The J gene is TRBJ1-1, the V gene TRBV6-5, with 7 positions matching TRBD1. Trimming at V came to 6 bases and at J to 7 bases, leaving 5 bases not matched to a gene. The V gene's germline CDR1 is MNHEY and CDR2 SVGAGI. This CDR3 is 12 amino acids long. The CDR3 loop reads CASRTTGFEAFF. In DNA form, the CDR3 reads TGTGCCAGCAGAACGACAGGGTTTGAAGCTTTCTTT.

This sequence joins TRBV6-1 and TRBJ2-7, with D possibly being TRBD2 (5 bases). Germline V CDR1 and CDR2: MNHNS, SASEGT. The CDR3 sequence is 13 residues long. V was pared by 7 bases and J by 2 bases, with 12 bases between. CDR3 region: CASNWEPPYEQYF. CDR3 DNA: TGTGCCAGCAATTGGGAGCCCCCCTACGAGCAGTACTTC.

The chain has TRBV7-8 and TRBJ1-6; D possibly corresponds to TRBD1 (5 bases). V shed 5 bases and J shed 4 bases, with 15 bases lying between them. The CDR3 runs to 16 residues. Looked up from germline, CDR1 is SGHVS and CDR2 is FQNEAQ. The CDR3: CASSPLIEGYNSPLHF. CDR3 in DNA: TGTGCCAGCAGCCCGCTCATAGAGGGGTATAATTCACCCCTCCACTTT.

This clone was recorded once. The chain combines TRBV6-6 with TRBJ1-1, with a tentative D call TRBD1 (5 bases). Germline V gene sequence: CDR1 MNHNY, CDR2 SVGAGI (reference sequence). CDR3 size: 15 residues. V lost 0 bases, J lost 1 base, and 9 bases lay in between. CDR3 DNA sequence: TGTGCCAGCAGTTACTCGAACGGGGGGAACACTGAAGCTTTCTTT. The encoded protein is CASSYSNGGNTEAFF.

V gene TRBV6-1 combines with J gene TRBJ1-2, with 8 bases aligning to TRBD1. V was clipped by 6 bases and J by 8 bases; unmatched bases: 11. This CDR3 has 14 residues. The germline V gene has CDR1 MNHNS and CDR2 SASEGT. CDR3 sequence (DNA): TGTGCCAGCAGCGACTCAGACAGGGGTGGGGGCTACACCTTC. Translating gives CASSDSDRGGGYTF.

J is TRBJ1-1 and V is TRBV2, with D unresolved. Germline CDR1 is SNHLY and CDR2 is FYNNEI. The CDR3 loop spans 13 amino acids. V dropped 5 bases and J dropped 6 bases, with 13 bases sitting between them. The CDR3 DNA reads as TGTGCCAGCAGTCCCACTCTCTATTCTGAAGCTTTCTTT. This sequence encodes CASSPTLYSEAFF.

V is TRBV4-2 and J is TRBJ2-3, with TRBD2 matching 12 bases. CDR1 LGHNA and CDR2 YNFKEQ come from the germline V gene. CDR3 length: 16 amino acids. V was pared by 4 bases and J by 1 base, with 3 bases of the junction left unmatched. CDR3 sequence (DNA): TGTGCCAGCAGCCTACTAGCGGGAGGCGGCACAGATACGCAGTATTTT. Its translation is CASSLLAGGGTDTQYF.

The chain has TRBV6-6 and TRBJ2-1; D remains unclear. Germline values: CDR1 MNHNY, CDR2 SVGAGI (reference sequence). V shed 0 bases and J shed 7 bases, with 4 bases lying between them. The CDR3 sequence is 12 residues long. The CDR3 protein is CASSYSRNEQFF. The CDR3 nucleotides are TGTGCCAGCAGTTACTCTCGGAATGAGCAGTTCTTC.

The chain uses TRBV10-1 and TRBJ2-2; 10 bases fit TRBD2. This CDR3 comprises 16 residues. Trimming took 7 bases from V and 7 from J; bases not matched to a gene: 12. Germline V gives CDR1 WNHNN, CDR2 SYGVQD (reference sequence). The CDR3 reads CASIPRLAGALGELFF. The CDR3 DNA reads TGCGCCAGCATCCCGCGTCTAGCGGGAGCTCTCGGGGAGCTGTTTTTT.

V usage is TRBV2 and J usage is TRBJ1-3; D remains unclear. Germline-derived CDR1 and CDR2 are SNHLY and FYNNEI. CDR3 length: 17 amino acids. V lost 4 bases, J lost 0 bases, and 16 bases lay in between. The CDR3 DNA is TGTGCCAGCAGTGCCACGGGGAAAGGCAACTCTGGAAACACCATATATTTT. Translated: CASSATGKGNSGNTIYF.

The V call is TRBV4-2, the J call TRBJ2-1; TRBD2 matches at 11 bases. Trimming removed 0 bases from V and 7 bases from J; junction bases left unmatched: 5. CDR3 length: 16 amino acids. Looked up from germline, CDR1 is LGHNA and CDR2 is YNFKEQ. Written as DNA, the CDR3 is TGTGCCAGCAGCCAAGAAGGGCTAGCGGGGGGAAATGAGCAGTTCTTC. This gives the protein CASSQEGLAGGNEQFF.

The chain employs TRBV19 and TRBJ2-3, with 7 bases fitting TRBD1. Germline-derived CDR1 and CDR2 are LNHDA and SQIVND (reference sequence). J lost 4 bases, V lost 5 bases, and 9 bases had no gene match. The CDR3 totals 15 residues. CDR3 in amino acids: CASSPWDSKADTQYF. CDR3 coding DNA: TGTGCCAGTAGTCCGTGGGACAGCAAGGCAGATACGCAGTATTTT.

V gene TRBV5-1 combines with J gene TRBJ1-2; no clear D gene. V lost 2 bases to trimming and J lost 3 bases, with 8 bases between them. Germline CDR1 and CDR2: SGHRS and YFSETQ. This CDR3 spans 13 amino acids. Written as DNA, the CDR3 is TGCGCCAGCAGCTTAGATGCGGACTATGGCTACACCTTC. Translation gives CASSLDADYGYTF.

A single count supports this clone. V usage is TRBV6-6 and J usage is TRBJ1-1; D gene ambiguous. The CDR3 covers 16 residues. The germline V gene has CDR1 MNHNY and CDR2 SVGAGI (reference sequence). V was trimmed by 0 bases and J by 4 bases, leaving 15 bases between them. For the CDR3, the DNA is TGTGCCAGCAGTTACTCCGGAGGGTCATGGTCCACTGAAGCTTTCTTT. Residues: CASSYSGGSWSTEAFF.

This sequence joins TRBV6-5 and TRBJ1-1; unclear D gene. Germline values: CDR1 MNHEY, CDR2 SVGAGI. The CDR3 spans 16 residues. V was pared by 0 bases and J by 3 bases, with 14 bases between. The CDR3 DNA follows: TGTGCCAGCAGTTACTCGTATACCGGAGGATACACTGAAGCTTTCTTT. It encodes CASSYSYTGGYTEAFF.

The V and J genes are TRBV7-2 and TRBJ1-4; D unclear. The CDR3 is made up of 15 amino acids. Germline V gene lookup returns CDR1 SGHTA and CDR2 FQGNSA. V was cut by 3 bases and J by 3 bases, with 11 bases left in between. Written as DNA, the CDR3 is TGTGCCAGCAGCTTGGGGTTGGGGTCTAATGAAAAACTGTTTTTT. Translation gives CASSLGLGSNEKLFF.

In its sample, this clone was seen once. Other nucleotide sequences in the sample specify the same CDR3. The chain recombines TRBV18 with TRBJ2-7; D not certain. Germline V gene data show CDR1 as KGHSH and CDR2 as LQKENI. Deletions cut 3 bases from V and 3 bases from J, with 3 bases between. This CDR3 region has 11 residues. The CDR3 DNA is TGTGCCAGCTCACCCGGCTACGAGCAGTACTTC. Translating it yields CASSPGYEQYF.

V usage is TRBV6-5 and J usage is TRBJ1-2; D is perhaps TRBD1 (5 bases). The CDR3 is 15 residues long. Per the germline V gene, CDR1 is MNHEY and CDR2 is SVGAGI. V was clipped by 5 bases and J by 5 bases, with 18 bases between them. The CDR3 loop is CASSPGGRTVYGYTF. The CDR3, as DNA: TGTGCCAGCAGTCCGGGGGGACGGACGGTTTATGGCTACACCTTC.

V usage is TRBV10-3 and J usage is TRBJ1-1, with TRBD1 as a possible D gene (6 bases). Deletions cut 0 bases from V and 5 bases from J, with 13 bases between. This CDR3 is built from 15 residues. Germline CDR1 ENHRY, CDR2 SYGVKD. The CDR3 DNA sequence: TGTGCCATCAGTGAGTCCCCAGGGGTAAGAACTGAAGCTTTCTTT. This sequence encodes CAISESPGVRTEAFF.

The chain employs TRBV11-2 and TRBJ2-7; D tentatively reads TRBD1 or TRBD2 (6 bases each). CDR3 length: 12 residues. Trimming pared 5 bases from V and 7 bases from J, leaving 12 bases between. Germline CDR1 SGHAT, CDR2 FQNNGV. The CDR3 protein is CASSPRGGEQYF. DNA for the CDR3: TGTGCCAGCAGCCCGAGAGGGGGGGAGCAGTACTTC.

V is TRBV5-1 and J is TRBJ2-5, with D possibly being TRBD1 or TRBD2 (6 bases each). Germline-derived CDR1 and CDR2 are SGHRS and YFSETQ. There are 15 residues in the CDR3. The ends were cut back, 0 bases at V and 5 bases at J, with 14 bases in the middle. The CDR3 loop reads CASSLERGRAETQYF. The CDR3 bases are TGCGCCAGCAGCTTGGAACGGGGGCGGGCGGAGACCCAGTACTTC.

Written as DNA, the CDR3 is TGTGCCAGCAGTGCCCAGGGGGCGCGGATCAATGAGCAGTTCTTC. It encodes CASSAQGARINEQFF. The V gene is TRBV7-9, the J gene TRBJ2-1; 8 bases are shared with TRBD1. Germline assignment: CDR1 SEHNR and CDR2 FQNEAQ (reference sequence). J gave up 6 bases and V 6 bases, and 10 bases lay outside the gene matches. CDR3 length equals 15 residues.

The J gene is TRBJ1-4, the V gene TRBV21-1; TRBD1 reflects the table's D call only, with no check against the DNA. TRBV21-1 is tagged as a pseudogene. The CDR3 totals 13 residues. CDR3 bases: TGTGCCAGCACCCTAGGACAGGGGGAAAAACTGTTTTTT. Amino acids: CASTLGQGEKLFF.

The chain couples TRBV2 to TRBJ2-1; D remains ambiguous. With 4 bases removed from V and 2 bases from J, the gap between germline ends came to 12 bases. The CDR3 spans 15 residues. CDR1 and CDR2 (germline): SNHLY, FYNNEI. The CDR3 spells CASSARLITYNEQFF. For the CDR3, the DNA is TGTGCCAGCAGTGCAAGACTTATTACCTACAATGAGCAGTTCTTC.